The entry that follows covers one T cell receptor beta chain sequence. The record originates from a study of blood T cell repertoires in COVID-19. About the study: Acute and convalescent COVID-19 specimens originated in the United States, Italy and Spain.

The CDR3 is made up of 18 amino acids. CDR1 is SGHVS and CDR2 is FNYEAQ in the germline V gene. Trimming took 2 bases from V and 4 from J, leaving 21 bases between them. Profiled with immunoSEQ multiplex PCR; TCRdb holds only in-frame clones, not every one. Here the sample spans just under 90,000 clones, around 89% being singletons. This TCR was recovered from a man aged 60 to 69 with acute or convalescent COVID-19. The sequencing input was peripheral blood. The chain couples TRBV7-6 to TRBJ2-1, with D unclear. The CDR3: CASSLTHSVSLSYNEQFF. The CDR3 DNA reads as TGTGCCAGCAGCTTAACCCATTCTGTAAGCCTTTCTTACAATGAGCAGTTCTTC. Looking up the rest from reference TRBV7-6 and TRBJ2-1 gives the full variable domain: GAGVSQSPRYKVTKRGQDVALRCDPISGHVSLYWYRQALGQGPEFLTYFNYEAQQDKSGLPNDRFSAERPEGSISTLTIQRTEQRDSAMYRCASSLTHSVSLSYNEQFFGPGTRLTVL.